Listed below are T cell receptor beta chains from one sample, sequenced in a study of T-cell memory formation after mild COVID-19. TCRdb re-called the 5' RACE reads with MiXCR, one entry per CDR3 protein. The sample lists 210,000 or so distinct CDR3 sequences, about a sixth occurring once. Sequenced sample: PBMCs or a T cell subset sorted from them (not recorded which). The source of these receptors is an adult woman who had mild COVID-19 (a few samples of this study predate the infection). Cell type and time point are not known. Both conserved end residues are part of each CDR3. The D gene is left open where the match is weak. A clone size is listed for some rows: how often the clone was seen (once, few, many), or a class if it is expanded.

.	TRBV6-5	few	TRBJ2-6	CASSYSWASGANVLTF	TGTGCCAGCAGTTACTCGTGGGCGTCTGGGGCCAACGTCCTGACTTTC
TRBD1	TRBV5-1	.	TRBJ2-7	CASSDFRTGRTYEQYF	TGCGCCAGCAGCGATTTTCGGACAGGTAGAACCTACGAGCAGTACTTC
.	TRBV6-2/TRBV6-3	few	TRBJ2-7	CASWSGFSSYEQYF	TGTGCCAGTTGGAGCGGGTTTAGCTCCTACGAGCAGTACTTC
.	TRBV7-6	.	TRBJ2-3	CASSPEDGFITDTQYF	TGTGCCAGCAGCCCAGAGGACGGATTTATCACAGATACGCAGTATTTT
TRBD1	TRBV12-3/TRBV12-4	many	TRBJ1-1	CASSTGGGVGTEAFF	TGTGCCAGCAGTACAGGGGGCGGGGTAGGCACTGAAGCTTTCTTT
TRBD1	TRBV18	.	TRBJ1-1	CASSSDRGLTEAFF	TGTGCCAGCTCTTCCGACAGGGGGCTCACTGAAGCTTTCTTT
TRBD2	TRBV6-1	.	TRBJ2-1	CASSEKSWTSEDNNEQFF	TGTGCCAGCAGTGAAAAATCTTGGACTAGCGAGGACAACAATGAGCAGTTCTTC
.	TRBV29-1	few	TRBJ2-1	CSVAVATSRNEQFF	TGCAGCGTTGCCGTCGCAACTAGTCGCAATGAGCAGTTCTTC
TRBD2	TRBV7-9	few	TRBJ2-7	CASSLWQGGSYEQYF	TGTGCCAGCAGCTTATGGCAGGGAGGGTCCTACGAGCAGTACTTC
.	TRBV7-6	.	TRBJ2-7	CASSLRGRGASYEQYF	TGTGCCAGCAGCTTACGGGGCAGGGGGGCTTCCTACGAGCAGTACTTC
TRBD2	TRBV5-1	.	TRBJ2-3	CASLLAGATDTQYF	TGCGCCAGCCTACTCGCGGGAGCCACAGATACGCAGTATTTT
.	TRBV5-4	.	TRBJ2-1	CASSESSYNEQFF	TGTGCCAGCTCAGAATCCTCCTACAATGAGCAGTTCTTC
.	TRBV7-2	.	TRBJ1-2	CASSLERLGGYTF	TGTGCCAGCAGCTTAGAGCGGCTGGGTGGCTACACCTTC
.	TRBV5-4	.	TRBJ2-7	CASSFTGRYEQYF	TGTGCCAGCAGCTTCACAGGGAGGTACGAGCAGTACTTC
.	TRBV28	.	TRBJ2-7	CASRRDRVYEQYF	TGTGCCAGCAGAAGGGACCGAGTCTACGAGCAGTACTTC
.	TRBV11-1	.	TRBJ2-7	CASSLSSGQPYEQYF	TGTGCCAGCAGCTTATCATCTGGACAGCCCTACGAGCAGTACTTC
TRBD2	TRBV5-1	few	TRBJ2-1	CATTSAGKTYNEQFF	TGCGCCACCACATCAGCGGGGAAGACCTACAATGAGCAGTTCTTC
.	TRBV9	few	TRBJ2-5	CASSVSQNQETQYF	TGTGCCAGCAGCGTAAGCCAGAACCAAGAGACCCAGTACTTC